The clone carrying this T cell receptor (beta chain) was seen a few times. Its target is not known. These data belong to a study of Graves' ophthalmopathy and Graves' hyperthyroidism. General study points: In predicting ophthalmopathy progression, the model reached 70.59% sensitivity and 72% to 85% specificity. A 13-signature model separated ophthalmopathy from stable hyperthyroidism, reaching around 88% sensitivity and almost 82% specificity cross-validated.

CDR3 regions of TCR beta were amplified from RNA transcripts. Second-round multiplex PCR came after first-round RT-PCR with HTBI primers. Each CDR3 protein is one row after TCRdb ran MiXCR on the multiplex PCR reads. Among about 400,000 distinct CDR3 sequences listed, around 18% were seen once. Per germline, CDR1 MNHEY and CDR2 SVGEGT. V was clipped by 6 bases and J by 5 bases, with 8 bases between them. CDR3 length equals 11 residues. This TCR came from a woman younger than 30 with Graves' ophthalmopathy. The sample comprised peripheral blood. The chain is built from TRBV6-2 or TRBV6-3 and TRBJ2-7, with D perhaps assigned TRBD1 or TRBD2 (5 bases each). The CDR3 loop reads CASSRGHEQYF. The CDR3 DNA follows: TGTGCCAGCAGCCGGGGACACGAGCAGTACTTC.